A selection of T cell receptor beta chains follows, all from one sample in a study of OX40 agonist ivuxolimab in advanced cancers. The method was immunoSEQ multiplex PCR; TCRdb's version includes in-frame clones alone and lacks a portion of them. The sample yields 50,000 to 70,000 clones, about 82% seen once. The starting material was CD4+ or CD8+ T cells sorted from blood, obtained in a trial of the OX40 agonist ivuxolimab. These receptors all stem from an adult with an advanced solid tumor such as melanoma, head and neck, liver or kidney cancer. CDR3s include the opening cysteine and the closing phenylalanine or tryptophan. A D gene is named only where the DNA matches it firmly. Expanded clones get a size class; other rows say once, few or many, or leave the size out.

CDR3aa: CASSSGLAGGSDTQYF
CDR3nt: TGTGCCAGCAGCTCCGGACTAGCGGGGGGATCAGATACGCAGTATTTT
abundance: -
len: 16
v_gene: TRBV7-2
j_gene: TRBJ2-3
d_gene: TRBD2

CDR3aa: CAWRGGGGNQPQHF
CDR3nt: TGTGCCTGGAGGGGAGGGGGTGGCAATCAGCCCCAGCATTTT
abundance: -
len: 14
v_gene: TRBV30
j_gene: TRBJ1-5
d_gene: -

CDR3aa: CASSPRRLAGANTGELFF
CDR3nt: TGTGCCAGCAGCCCTAGGCGACTAGCGGGAGCGAACACCGGGGAGCTGTTTTTT
abundance: -
len: 18
v_gene: TRBV7-9
j_gene: TRBJ2-2
d_gene: TRBD2

CDR3aa: CASSPHRGPYEQYF
CDR3nt: TGTGCCAGCAGCCCCCATAGGGGCCCCTACGAGCAGTACTTC
abundance: once
len: 14
v_gene: TRBV9
j_gene: TRBJ2-7
d_gene: -

CDR3aa: CASSVGQSTEAFF
CDR3nt: TGTGCCAGCAGCGTAGGACAGAGCACTGAAGCTTTCTTT
abundance: -
len: 13
v_gene: TRBV9
j_gene: TRBJ1-1
d_gene: -

CDR3aa: CASSPGTEEAFF
CDR3nt: TGTGCCAGCTCACCGGGGACGGAAGAAGCTTTCTTT
abundance: -
len: 12
v_gene: TRBV18
j_gene: TRBJ1-1
d_gene: -

CDR3aa: CASRQPGQGTNEQFF
CDR3nt: TGTGCCAGCAGGCAACCGGGACAGGGGACCAATGAGCAGTTCTTC
abundance: -
len: 15
v_gene: TRBV6-6
j_gene: TRBJ2-1
d_gene: TRBD1

CDR3aa: CASSRTDSSYEQYF
CDR3nt: TGTGCCAGCAGCCGAACGGACAGCTCCTACGAGCAGTACTTC
abundance: -
len: 14
v_gene: TRBV14
j_gene: TRBJ2-7
d_gene: -

CDR3aa: CASSLGTGDTYEQYF
CDR3nt: TGTGCCAGCAGCTTGGGGACGGGAGATACCTACGAGCAGTACTTC
abundance: once
len: 15
v_gene: TRBV5-4
j_gene: TRBJ2-7
d_gene: -

CDR3aa: CASSPGNGYTF
CDR3nt: TGTGCCAGCAGCCCAGGGAATGGCTACACCTTC
abundance: few
len: 11
v_gene: TRBV7-9
j_gene: TRBJ1-2
d_gene: -

CDR3aa: CASSLRRTSYEQYF
CDR3nt: TGTGCCAGCAGTCTCCGACGGACCTCCTACGAGCAGTACTTC
abundance: -
len: 14
v_gene: TRBV6-5
j_gene: TRBJ2-7
d_gene: -

CDR3aa: CSAGTGDEQYF
CDR3nt: TGCAGTGCTGGGACAGGGGACGAGCAGTACTTC
abundance: once
len: 11
v_gene: TRBV20-1
j_gene: TRBJ2-7
d_gene: TRBD1

CDR3aa: CASSLVGGHEYEQYF
CDR3nt: TGTGCCAGCAGCTTAGTGGGGGGCCATGAATACGAGCAGTACTTC
abundance: -
len: 15
v_gene: TRBV7-2
j_gene: TRBJ2-7
d_gene: -

CDR3aa: CASSLLAGGDEQYF
CDR3nt: TGTGCCAGCAGTTTACTAGCGGGGGGCGACGAGCAGTACTTC
abundance: -
len: 14
v_gene: TRBV5-5
j_gene: TRBJ2-7
d_gene: TRBD2

CDR3aa: CASSQEGNTIYF
CDR3nt: TGTGCCAGTAGCCAGGAAGGAAACACCATATATTTT
abundance: -
len: 12
v_gene: TRBV19
j_gene: TRBJ1-3
d_gene: -

CDR3aa: CASSYSSGFVSPLHF
CDR3nt: TGTGCCAGCAGTTACTCGTCAGGGTTCGTTTCACCCCTCCACTTT
abundance: -
len: 15
v_gene: TRBV6-5
j_gene: TRBJ1-6
d_gene: -

CDR3aa: CASSLKDRTGTNEKLFF
CDR3nt: TGTGCCAGCAGCCTAAAAGACCGAACAGGTACTAATGAAAAACTGTTTTTT
abundance: -
len: 17
v_gene: TRBV21-1
j_gene: TRBJ1-4
d_gene: -

CDR3aa: CASSPPGLAGVQFF
CDR3nt: TGTGCCAGCTCACCACCGGGACTAGCGGGGGTGCAGTTCTTC
abundance: -
len: 14
v_gene: TRBV18
j_gene: TRBJ2-1
d_gene: TRBD2

CDR3aa: CASRPEVQGGYGYTF
CDR3nt: TGTGCCAGCAGGCCCGAAGTCCAGGGGGGCTATGGCTACACCTTC
abundance: -
len: 15
v_gene: TRBV27
j_gene: TRBJ1-2
d_gene: TRBD1

CDR3aa: CASSGLPRANTEAFF
CDR3nt: TGTGCCAGCAGCGGCCTTCCTCGGGCGAACACTGAAGCTTTCTTT
abundance: -
len: 15
v_gene: TRBV7-9
j_gene: TRBJ1-1
d_gene: -

CDR3aa: CAIRGTTDEQFF
CDR3nt: TGTGCCATCAGGGGAACTACGGATGAGCAGTTCTTC
abundance: -
len: 12
v_gene: TRBV10-3
j_gene: TRBJ2-1
d_gene: -

CDR3aa: CASSRGSDTDTQYF
CDR3nt: TGTGCCAGCAGCCGAGGGTCTGACACAGATACGCAGTATTTT
abundance: once
len: 14
v_gene: TRBV4-2
j_gene: TRBJ2-3
d_gene: -

CDR3aa: CASSTGTSGSNEQFF
CDR3nt: TGTGCCAGCAGCACAGGGACTAGCGGGAGTAATGAGCAGTTCTTC
abundance: -
len: 15
v_gene: TRBV7-6
j_gene: TRBJ2-1
d_gene: TRBD2

CDR3aa: CASSMDESKGGGRAGANVLTF
CDR3nt: TGTGCCAGCAGCATGGACGAATCAAAGGGGGGGGGAAGGGCTGGGGCCAACGTCCTGACTTTC
abundance: once
len: 21
v_gene: TRBV27
j_gene: TRBJ2-6
d_gene: -

CDR3aa: CGTVSGNTIYF
CDR3nt: TGTGGCACTGTCTCTGGAAACACCATATATTTT
abundance: -
len: 11
v_gene: TRBV6-6
j_gene: TRBJ1-3
d_gene: -

CDR3aa: CASSLMAPTDTQYF
CDR3nt: TGCGCCAGCAGCTTGATGGCCCCCACAGATACGCAGTATTTT
abundance: -
len: 14
v_gene: TRBV5-1
j_gene: TRBJ2-3
d_gene: -

CDR3aa: CASSPPGEKGNTIYF
CDR3nt: TGTGCCAGCAGCCCCCCCGGGGAAAAGGGAAACACCATATATTTT
abundance: -
len: 15
v_gene: TRBV11-2
j_gene: TRBJ1-3
d_gene: -

CDR3aa: CASSPRAGSDTQYF
CDR3nt: TGTGCCAGCTCACCGCGAGCAGGCTCAGATACGCAGTATTTT
abundance: -
len: 14
v_gene: TRBV18
j_gene: TRBJ2-3
d_gene: -

CDR3aa: CASSPTAQETQYF
CDR3nt: TGTGCCAGCTCACCAACGGCACAAGAGACCCAGTACTTC
abundance: -
len: 13
v_gene: TRBV18
j_gene: TRBJ2-5
d_gene: -

CDR3aa: CASSLHIGPAGSYEQYF
CDR3nt: TGTGCCAGCAGCTTGCACATAGGTCCGGCGGGCTCCTACGAGCAGTACTTC
abundance: -
len: 17
v_gene: TRBV5-5
j_gene: TRBJ2-7
d_gene: -

CDR3aa: CASSPREGAGYEQYF
CDR3nt: TGTGCCAGCTCACCAAGGGAGGGGGCGGGCTACGAGCAGTACTTC
abundance: -
len: 15
v_gene: TRBV18
j_gene: TRBJ2-7
d_gene: -

CDR3aa: CASSLGLTDYEQYF
CDR3nt: TGTGCCAGCAGCTTAGGGTTGACAGACTACGAGCAGTACTTC
abundance: -
len: 14
v_gene: TRBV11-2
j_gene: TRBJ2-7
d_gene: -

CDR3aa: CASSFPGSVGYTF
CDR3nt: TGTGCCAGCAGCTTTCCGGGCTCAGTAGGCTACACCTTC
abundance: -
len: 13
v_gene: TRBV7-2
j_gene: TRBJ1-2
d_gene: -

CDR3aa: CASSSRTVNSEAFF
CDR3nt: TGTGCCAGCAGTTCGAGGACAGTGAATTCTGAAGCTTTCTTT
abundance: once
len: 14
v_gene: TRBV27
j_gene: TRBJ1-1
d_gene: -

CDR3aa: CAWSTEGKAFF
CDR3nt: TGTGCCTGGAGTACGGAGGGAAAAGCTTTCTTT
abundance: -
len: 11
v_gene: TRBV30
j_gene: TRBJ1-1
d_gene: -

CDR3aa: CASSLRGARAYEQYF
CDR3nt: TGTGCCAGCAGCTTACGGGGGGCCAGGGCCTACGAGCAGTACTTC
abundance: -
len: 15
v_gene: TRBV7-9
j_gene: TRBJ2-7
d_gene: -

CDR3aa: CASSYRPEGETQYF
CDR3nt: TGTGCCAGCAGCTACCGACCAGAGGGGGAGACCCAGTACTTC
abundance: -
len: 14
v_gene: TRBV5-4
j_gene: TRBJ2-5
d_gene: -

CDR3aa: CASSVRGALGNTEAFF
CDR3nt: TGTGCCAGCAGTGTACGGGGGGCATTAGGGAACACTGAAGCTTTCTTT
abundance: -
len: 16
v_gene: TRBV2
j_gene: TRBJ1-1
d_gene: -

CDR3aa: CASSPGQGNTEAFF
CDR3nt: TGTGCCAGCAGCCCCGGACAGGGGAACACTGAAGCTTTCTTT
abundance: -
len: 14
v_gene: TRBV11-3
j_gene: TRBJ1-1
d_gene: TRBD1

CDR3aa: CASSPSGDRANYGYTF
CDR3nt: TGCGCCAGCAGCCCCTCGGGGGACCGAGCTAACTATGGCTACACCTTC
abundance: few
len: 16
v_gene: TRBV4-3
j_gene: TRBJ1-2
d_gene: -

CDR3aa: CASSQRRTTDTQYF
CDR3nt: TGCGCCAGCAGCCAACGACGGACGACAGATACGCAGTATTTT
abundance: -
len: 14
v_gene: TRBV4-1
j_gene: TRBJ2-3
d_gene: -

CDR3aa: CATSRDLQGNQPQHF
CDR3nt: TGTGCCACCAGCAGAGATCTGCAGGGCAATCAGCCCCAGCATTTT
abundance: -
len: 15
v_gene: TRBV15
j_gene: TRBJ1-5
d_gene: -

CDR3aa: CASSQAGGSYNEQFF
CDR3nt: TGCGCCAGCAGCCAGGCGGGGGGGTCCTACAATGAGCAGTTCTTC
abundance: -
len: 15
v_gene: TRBV4-3
j_gene: TRBJ2-1
d_gene: TRBD2

CDR3aa: CASRKTGGNDGYTF
CDR3nt: TGCGCCAGCAGGAAAACAGGGGGCAACGATGGCTACACCTTC
abundance: -
len: 14
v_gene: TRBV4-1
j_gene: TRBJ1-2
d_gene: TRBD1

CDR3aa: CASRPPTVYGNEQYF
CDR3nt: TGTGCCAGCAGACCCCCGACAGTGTACGGAAACGAGCAGTACTTC
abundance: -
len: 15
v_gene: TRBV28
j_gene: TRBJ2-7
d_gene: -

CDR3aa: CASSYSGQRAYEQYF
CDR3nt: TGTGCCAGCAGTTACTCTGGACAACGCGCCTACGAGCAGTACTTC
abundance: -
len: 15
v_gene: TRBV6-5
j_gene: TRBJ2-7
d_gene: -

CDR3aa: CASSSGQTNNEQFF
CDR3nt: TGTGCCAGCAGCTCGGGACAGACCAACAATGAGCAGTTCTTC
abundance: -
len: 14
v_gene: TRBV7-3
j_gene: TRBJ2-1
d_gene: TRBD1

CDR3aa: CASSLGAGQETQYF
CDR3nt: TGTGCCAGCAGCTTAGGCGCAGGGCAAGAGACCCAGTACTTC
abundance: -
len: 14
v_gene: TRBV11-2
j_gene: TRBJ2-5
d_gene: -

CDR3aa: CASSLGSENTQYF
CDR3nt: TGTGCCAGCAGCTTAGGGAGCGAGAATACGCAGTATTTT
abundance: -
len: 13
v_gene: TRBV7-3
j_gene: TRBJ2-3
d_gene: -

CDR3aa: CASSPSSGTGNTGELFF
CDR3nt: TGTGCCAGCTCACCAAGTTCGGGGACAGGCAACACCGGGGAGCTGTTTTTT
abundance: -
len: 17
v_gene: TRBV18
j_gene: TRBJ2-2
d_gene: TRBD1

CDR3aa: CASRLAGTPANEQFF
CDR3nt: TGTGCCAGCAGGTTAGCGGGAACCCCGGCCAATGAGCAGTTCTTC
abundance: -
len: 15
v_gene: TRBV27
j_gene: TRBJ2-1
d_gene: TRBD2

CDR3aa: CASSSAGRGGYTF
CDR3nt: TGTGCCAGTAGTAGTGCTGGGAGGGGCGGCTACACCTTC
abundance: -
len: 13
v_gene: TRBV19
j_gene: TRBJ1-2
d_gene: -

CDR3aa: CASSVAQEATNEKLFF
CDR3nt: TGTGCCAGCAGCGTCGCACAGGAGGCAACTAATGAAAAACTGTTTTTT
abundance: -
len: 16
v_gene: TRBV9
j_gene: TRBJ1-4
d_gene: -

CDR3aa: CASSSGLRQETQYF
CDR3nt: TGCGCCAGCAGCTCCGGACTGAGACAAGAGACCCAGTACTTC
abundance: -
len: 14
v_gene: TRBV5-1
j_gene: TRBJ2-5
d_gene: -

CDR3aa: CASSQDQGLAANTGELFF
CDR3nt: TGTGCCAGCAGCCAAGATCAGGGACTAGCGGCGAACACCGGGGAGCTGTTTTTT
abundance: -
len: 18
v_gene: TRBV4-2
j_gene: TRBJ2-2
d_gene: TRBD2

CDR3aa: CASSSGGVFSETQYF
CDR3nt: TGTGCCAGTAGTAGCGGGGGGGTTTTTAGTGAGACCCAGTACTTC
abundance: -
len: 15
v_gene: TRBV19
j_gene: TRBJ2-5
d_gene: TRBD2

CDR3aa: CASSPPFSPRTSTDTQYF
CDR3nt: TGTGCCAGCTCACCACCTTTCTCTCCGCGCACTAGCACAGATACGCAGTATTTT
abundance: -
len: 18
v_gene: TRBV18
j_gene: TRBJ2-3
d_gene: -